This is a list of T cell receptor beta chains from one sample in a study of shared clonotypes between healthy human individuals. Assay: immunoSEQ multiplex PCR; the TCRdb copy retains only in-frame clones and omits some. This sample yields around 700,000 clones, of which 92% are seen a single time; more than 20% belongs to the top ten. The sequenced sample consisted of naive CD8+ T cells sorted from blood. These receptors were obtained from a man aged 25 to 40 in good health. The CDR3 runs from the conserved cysteine through the conserved F or W. D genes are given only for firm matches.

D	V	J	DNA	CDR3
-	TRBV4-1	TRBJ2-3	TGCGCCAGCAGCCAGACGACTAACGCCGTCGTTTTT	CASSQTTNAVVF
-	TRBV6-5	TRBJ2-5	TGTGCCAGCAGTTACTCGTCGTGGGGATCAGAGACCCAGTACTTC	CASSYSSWGSETQYF
TRBD2	TRBV27	TRBJ2-2	TGTGCCAGCAGGAAAGCGGGAGGGCGTTTAAACACCGGGGAGCTGTTTTTT	CASRKAGGRLNTGELFF
TRBD2	TRBV27	TRBJ2-1	TGTGCCAGCAGTTCCGGGACTAGCGGACGCTCCTACAATGAGCAGTTCTTC	CASSSGTSGRSYNEQFF
-	TRBV9	TRBJ2-3	TGTGCCAGCAGCGTATATGGGGTGCTCACAGATACGCAGTATTTT	CASSVYGVLTDTQYF
-	TRBV27	TRBJ2-5	TGTGCCAGCAGTTTATATGGGGGACGTATGTACCAAGAGACCCAGTACTTC	CASSLYGGRMYQETQYF
-	TRBV27	TRBJ2-1	TGTGCCAGCAGTCCCATAACCTACAATGAGCAGTTCTTC	CASSPITYNEQFF
-	TRBV10-2	TRBJ2-7	TGCGCCAGCAGGGGCTCCGAGCAGTACTTC	CASRGSEQYF
-	TRBV9	TRBJ2-2	TGTGCCAGCAGCGAGGAGGGCACAGGGGAGCTGTTTTTT	CASSEEGTGELFF
TRBD1	TRBV6-4	TRBJ2-4	TGTGCCGAGAGAAGGGGACAGTTGGACATTCAGTACTTC	CAERRGQLDIQYF